These 9 T cell receptor beta chains were sequenced from one sample in a study of graft-versus-host responses after intestinal transplantation. Sequencing was performed with immunoSEQ multiplex PCR; in TCRdb, only in-frame clones are kept and a portion is missing. Of about 47,000 clones in the sample, approximately 92% were seen once. Sample: PBMCs, taken about 800 days after a first intestinal transplant, on the day of a second. These receptors all stem from a human patient who received an intestinal transplant, so some T cells may come from the graft donor.

This rearrangement joins TRBV28 to TRBJ2-2; D remains unclear. The CDR3 extends over 12 amino acids. Germline V gives CDR1 MDHEN, CDR2 SYDVKM. The V end was cut by 3 bases, the J end by 6 bases, with 5 bases between. CDR3: CASSFFAGELFF. DNA for the CDR3: TGTGCCAGCAGTTTTTTTGCCGGGGAGCTGTTTTTT.

V gene TRBV5-1 combines with J gene TRBJ2-3; D call uncertain. V was trimmed by 6 bases and J by 7 bases, leaving 15 bases between them. Germline values: CDR1 SGHRS, CDR2 YFSETQ. This CDR3 spans 13 amino acids. The CDR3 DNA is TGCGCCAGCACCCAGGTAGGAAGTCATACGCAGTATTTT. Its protein product is CASTQVGSHTQYF.

This chain uses TRBV27 with TRBJ2-7; 9 positions match TRBD1. The CDR3 consists of 15 residues. Trimming cost V 2 bases and J 5 bases; bases outside gene matches: 7. Germline-derived CDR1 and CDR2 are MNHEY and SMNVEV (reference sequence). CDR3 nucleotide sequence: TGTGCCAGCAGTTTACTTGGGACAGGGAGGAACGAGCAGTACTTC. This encodes CASSLLGTGRNEQYF.

V is TRBV2 and J is TRBJ2-5; a possible D gene is TRBD1 (5 bases). The better agreement between TRBJ2-7 and the DNA end casts doubt on the J call. Germline V CDR1 and CDR2: SNHLY, FYNNEI. The CDR3 has 15 amino acids. The CDR3 DNA reads as TGTGCCAGCAGCCTAGAGGCAGGGATGGTCTACGAGCAGTACTTC. Its translation: CASSLEAGMVYEQYF.

V usage is TRBV19 and J usage is TRBJ2-6; 8 nucleotides match TRBD1. The CDR3 length is 19 residues. Germline CDR1 is LNHDA and CDR2 is SQIVND (reference sequence). Unmatched junction bases numbered 12, after V lost 3 bases and J lost 2 bases. The CDR3 sequence is CASSMIPGQGGTGANVLTF. The DNA for the CDR3 is TGTGCCAGTAGTATGATCCCCGGACAGGGTGGTACTGGGGCCAACGTCCTGACTTTC.

As concerns this clone: Since no conserved phenylalanine or tryptophan closes the CDR3, a read error is the likely cause. V usage is TRBV28 and J usage is TRBJ2-7; 8 bases fit TRBD2. The CDR3 covers 14 residues. Germline-derived CDR1 and CDR2 are MDHEN and SYDVKM. The trim removed 6 bases at V and 2 bases at J, leaving 6 bases unmatched. The CDR3 DNA is TGTGCCAGCAGACGTAGCGGGAATGCCTACGAGCAGTACCTC. This translates into CASRRSGNAYEQYL.

This chain links TRBV9 with TRBJ1-3; D unresolved. Germline lookup yields CDR1 SGDLS and CDR2 YYNGEE. V shed 3 bases and J shed 0 bases, with 4 bases lying between them. The CDR3 loop spans 13 amino acids. CDR3 residues: CASSGSSGNTIYF. The CDR3 DNA sequence: TGTGCCAGCAGCGGTTCCTCTGGAAACACCATATATTTT.

The chain recombines TRBV9 with TRBJ1-2; D is uncertain. The germline V gene has CDR1 SGDLS and CDR2 YYNGEE. This CDR3 has 11 residues. The germline V and J ends were trimmed by 5 bases and 2 bases, with 4 bases remaining between them. The CDR3 spells CASSGNYGYTF. The CDR3 DNA sequence: TGTGCCAGCAGTGGGAACTATGGCTACACCTTC.

This rearrangement joins TRBV29-1 to TRBJ2-2; TRBD1 agrees at 8 bases. Looked up from germline, CDR1 is SQVTM and CDR2 is ANQGSEA. J gave up 3 bases and V 6 bases, and 9 bases lay outside the gene matches. This CDR3 region has 15 residues. The CDR3 here is CSVEGAGGYTGELFF. The CDR3 DNA follows: TGCAGCGTCGAGGGGGCAGGGGGCTACACCGGGGAGCTGTTTTTT.